This T cell receptor beta chain came from a study of blood T cells in healthy people across ages. Study-level information: About one barcoded beta molecule was captured per two T cells (by template switching).

Study outcomes and limitations: Any changes in expanded clonotypes were possibly confounded, as donor CMV status remained unknown.

Germline CDR1 DFQATT, CDR2 SNEGSKA (reference sequence). V shed 1 base and J 6 bases; nucleotides not matched to a gene: 9. The CDR3 is 15 amino acids. Primers used in a second PCR of about 7 to 11 cycles were a sample-barcoded 5' primer and a J-beta primer mix. One entry per CDR3 protein results from TCRdb running MiXCR on the 5' RACE reads. The sample lists some 1.6 million distinct CDR3 sequences, roughly 32% seen once, with 10% to 12% in the top ten. As for this clonotype: Its antigen remains unknown.

The material sequenced was blood. The chain combines TRBV20-1 with TRBJ1-2; 9 bases align to TRBD1. This receptor was taken from a woman younger than 45 in good health. In nucleotides, the CDR3 is TGCAGTGCTAGAGTCGCACAGGGGGCGCAACATGGCTACACCTTC. It encodes CSARVAQGAQHGYTF.